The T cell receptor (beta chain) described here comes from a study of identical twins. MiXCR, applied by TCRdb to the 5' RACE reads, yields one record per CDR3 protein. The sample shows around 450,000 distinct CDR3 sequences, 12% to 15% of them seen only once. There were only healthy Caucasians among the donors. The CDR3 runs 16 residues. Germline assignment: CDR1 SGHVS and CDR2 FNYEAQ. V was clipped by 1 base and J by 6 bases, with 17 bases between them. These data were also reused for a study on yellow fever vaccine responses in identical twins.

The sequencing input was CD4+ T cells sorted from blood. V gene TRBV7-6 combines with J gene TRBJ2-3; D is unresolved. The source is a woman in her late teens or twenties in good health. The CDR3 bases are TGTGCCAGCAGCTTAGGACCTAGTCGGATGTCGGATACGCAGTATTTT. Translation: CASSLGPSRMSDTQYF.